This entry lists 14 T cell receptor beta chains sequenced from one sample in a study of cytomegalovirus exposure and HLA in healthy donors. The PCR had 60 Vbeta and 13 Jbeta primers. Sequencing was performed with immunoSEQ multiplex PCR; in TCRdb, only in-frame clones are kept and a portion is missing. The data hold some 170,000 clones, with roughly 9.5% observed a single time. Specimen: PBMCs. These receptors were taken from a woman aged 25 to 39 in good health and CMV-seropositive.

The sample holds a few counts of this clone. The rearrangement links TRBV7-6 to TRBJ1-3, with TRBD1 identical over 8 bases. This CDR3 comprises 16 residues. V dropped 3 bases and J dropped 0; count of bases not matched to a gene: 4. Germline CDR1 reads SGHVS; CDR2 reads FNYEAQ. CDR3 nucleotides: TGTGCCAGCAGCTTGGGACAGGTCCGCTCTGGAAACACCATATATTTT. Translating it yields CASSLGQVRSGNTIYF.

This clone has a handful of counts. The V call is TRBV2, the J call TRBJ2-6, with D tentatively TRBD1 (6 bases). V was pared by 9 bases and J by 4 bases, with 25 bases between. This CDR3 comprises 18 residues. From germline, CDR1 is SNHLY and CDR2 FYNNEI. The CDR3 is CARKSNYQGSRGANVLTF. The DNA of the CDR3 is TGTGCCAGAAAATCTAACTATCAGGGGTCTCGGGGGGCCAACGTCCTGACTTTC.

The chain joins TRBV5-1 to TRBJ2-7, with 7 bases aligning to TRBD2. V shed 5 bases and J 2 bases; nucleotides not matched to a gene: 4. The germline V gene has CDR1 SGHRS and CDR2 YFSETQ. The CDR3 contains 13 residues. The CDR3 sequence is CASRGREPYEQYF. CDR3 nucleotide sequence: TGCGCCAGCAGGGGGAGGGAGCCCTACGAGCAGTACTTC.

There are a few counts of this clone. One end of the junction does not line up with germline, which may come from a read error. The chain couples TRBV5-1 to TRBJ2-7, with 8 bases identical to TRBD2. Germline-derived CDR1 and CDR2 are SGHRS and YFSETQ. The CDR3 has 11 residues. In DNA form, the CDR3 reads TGTCTGCGGGAGGACGCCTACGAGCAGTACTTC. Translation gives CLREDAYEQYF.

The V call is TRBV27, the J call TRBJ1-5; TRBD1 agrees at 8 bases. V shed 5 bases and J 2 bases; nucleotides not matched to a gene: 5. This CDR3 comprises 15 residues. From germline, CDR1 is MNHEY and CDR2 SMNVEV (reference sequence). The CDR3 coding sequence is TGTGCCAGCAGTAGACAGGGGAGGGGCAATCAGCCCCAGCATTTT. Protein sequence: CASSRQGRGNQPQHF.

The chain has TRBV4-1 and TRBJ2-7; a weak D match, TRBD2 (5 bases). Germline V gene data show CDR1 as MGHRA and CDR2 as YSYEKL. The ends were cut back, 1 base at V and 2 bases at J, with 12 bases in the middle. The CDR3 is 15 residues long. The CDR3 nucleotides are TGCGCCAGCAGCCAAGTTTTTCCGGGGACCTACGAGCAGTACTTC. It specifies CASSQVFPGTYEQYF.

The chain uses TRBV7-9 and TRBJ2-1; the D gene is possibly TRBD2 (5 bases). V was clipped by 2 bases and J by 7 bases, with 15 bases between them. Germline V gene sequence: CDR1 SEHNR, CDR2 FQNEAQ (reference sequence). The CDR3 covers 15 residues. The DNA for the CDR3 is TGTGCCAGCAGCTTACAGTGGGAGACCAAAAATGAGCAGTTCTTC. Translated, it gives CASSLQWETKNEQFF.

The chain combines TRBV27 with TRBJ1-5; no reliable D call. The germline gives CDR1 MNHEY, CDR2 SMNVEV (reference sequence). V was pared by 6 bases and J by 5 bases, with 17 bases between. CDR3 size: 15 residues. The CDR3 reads CASSPDRGMDQPQHF. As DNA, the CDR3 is TGTGCCAGCAGCCCGGACCGCGGGATGGATCAGCCCCAGCATTTT.

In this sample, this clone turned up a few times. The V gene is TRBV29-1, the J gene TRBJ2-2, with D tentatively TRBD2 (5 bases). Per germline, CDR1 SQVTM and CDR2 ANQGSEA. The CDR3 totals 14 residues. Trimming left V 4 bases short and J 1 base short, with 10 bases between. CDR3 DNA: TGCAGCGTTGCTGAGGGTCGGAACACCGGGGAGCTGTTTTTT. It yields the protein CSVAEGRNTGELFF.

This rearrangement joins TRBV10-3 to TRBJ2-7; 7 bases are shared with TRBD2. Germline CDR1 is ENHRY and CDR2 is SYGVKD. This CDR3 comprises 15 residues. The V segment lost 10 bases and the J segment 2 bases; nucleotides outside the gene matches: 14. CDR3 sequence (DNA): TGTGCCAGCAGAGTGGGGGGGTTGGCAGCCTACGAGCAGTACTTC. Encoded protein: CASRVGGLAAYEQYF.

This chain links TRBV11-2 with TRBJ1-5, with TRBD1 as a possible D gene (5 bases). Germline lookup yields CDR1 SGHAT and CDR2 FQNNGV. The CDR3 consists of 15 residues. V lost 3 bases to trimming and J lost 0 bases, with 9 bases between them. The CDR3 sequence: CASSLADSSNQPQHF. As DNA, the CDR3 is TGTGCCAGCAGCTTGGCAGACAGTAGCAATCAGCCCCAGCATTTT.

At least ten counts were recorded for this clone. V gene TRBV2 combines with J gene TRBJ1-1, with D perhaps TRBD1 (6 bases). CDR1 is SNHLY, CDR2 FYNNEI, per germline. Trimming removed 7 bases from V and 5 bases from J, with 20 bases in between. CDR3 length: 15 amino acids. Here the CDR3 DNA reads TGTGCCAGCAATGGGGCGGGGGGCGCGGAGACTGAAGCTTTCTTT. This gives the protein CASNGAGGAETEAFF.

CDR3 in amino acids: CASSAQGYEQYF. CDR3 sequence (DNA): TGCGCCAGCAGCGCCCAGGGGTACGAGCAGTACTTC. The chain joins TRBV5-1 to TRBJ2-7; tentative D call: TRBD1 (6 bases). Trimming shortened V by 4 bases and J by 4 bases, and 9 bases separated the two germline ends. The CDR3 runs to 12 residues. Germline CDR1 SGHRS, CDR2 YFSETQ. Using reference TRBV5-1 and TRBJ2-7 for the parts outside the CDR3, the full variable domain is KAGVTQTPRYLIKTRGQQVTLSCSPISGHRSVSWYQQTPGQGLQFLFEYFSETQRNKGNFPGRFSGRQFSNSRSEMNVSTLELGDSALYLCASSAQGYEQYFGPGTRLTVT.

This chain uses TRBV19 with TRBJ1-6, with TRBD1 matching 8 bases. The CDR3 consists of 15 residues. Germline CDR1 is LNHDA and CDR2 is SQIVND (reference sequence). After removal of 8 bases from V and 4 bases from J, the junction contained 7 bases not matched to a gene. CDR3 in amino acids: CASALRTGYNSPLHF. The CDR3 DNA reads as TGTGCCAGTGCTCTGAGGACAGGGTATAATTCACCCCTCCACTTT.